This T cell receptor beta chain is from a study of shared clonotypes between healthy human individuals. Approximately 220 ng DNA, around 30,000 T cell genomes, went into each sorted-subset replicate PCR. Using immunoSEQ multiplex PCR, the repertoire was profiled, and TCRdb retains in-frame clones only, with some absent. The data hold 2,500,000 or so clones, with around 94% observed a single time. The healthy adult donors were HIV-negative and reported no recent acute infections or vaccinations. Sequences were obtained from naive CD4+ T cells sorted from blood. The subset was: CD45RA+ positively selected. The receptor was isolated from a man aged 18 to 35 in good health.

This chain's CDR3 is CASSSQGYGYTF. The CDR3 DNA is TGTGCCAGCAGCTCACAGGGTTATGGCTACACCTTC. The chain combines TRBV6-6 with TRBJ1-2; TRBD1 might be the D (6 bases). Germline V gives CDR1 MNHNY, CDR2 SVGAGI (reference sequence). This CDR3 region has 12 residues. Trimming took off 6 bases at V and 5 bases at J, with 10 bases between the two ends.